This T cell receptor beta chain is from a study of shared clonotypes between healthy human individuals. Whole-study context: The study enrolled a couple of women and three men aged 18 to 49.

To note about this clone: Its antigen is as yet unknown. At the DNA level, this CDR3 is encoded by other sequences in the same sample as well.

V was pared by 5 bases and J by 1 base, with 9 bases between. The CDR3 runs 13 residues. Germline V gives CDR1 LNHDA, CDR2 SQIVND (reference sequence). Assay used: immunoSEQ multiplex PCR; TCRdb lists only in-frame clones, some missing. This table has around 2,000,000 clones, about 95% appearing once. Naive CD8 cells were CD45RO-negative, positively selected for CCR7, excluding terminally differentiated effector memory CD45RA+ cells. Findings of the study overall: In contrast to clonotypes shared by all four donors, non-shared clonotypes had lower generation probabilities. Of the naive CD4 clonotypes, around 4.8% were shared across a few donors. Generally, estimated richness proved larger in naive subsets than it did in memory subsets.

Sequenced material: naive CD8+ T cells sorted from blood. This receptor was obtained from a man aged 18 to 29 in good health. The rearrangement links TRBV19 to TRBJ2-7, with D perhaps matching TRBD2 (6 bases). DNA of the CDR3: TGTGCCAGTAGTGCCGGGGGTTCCTACGAGCAGTACTTC. It codes for CASSAGGSYEQYF.